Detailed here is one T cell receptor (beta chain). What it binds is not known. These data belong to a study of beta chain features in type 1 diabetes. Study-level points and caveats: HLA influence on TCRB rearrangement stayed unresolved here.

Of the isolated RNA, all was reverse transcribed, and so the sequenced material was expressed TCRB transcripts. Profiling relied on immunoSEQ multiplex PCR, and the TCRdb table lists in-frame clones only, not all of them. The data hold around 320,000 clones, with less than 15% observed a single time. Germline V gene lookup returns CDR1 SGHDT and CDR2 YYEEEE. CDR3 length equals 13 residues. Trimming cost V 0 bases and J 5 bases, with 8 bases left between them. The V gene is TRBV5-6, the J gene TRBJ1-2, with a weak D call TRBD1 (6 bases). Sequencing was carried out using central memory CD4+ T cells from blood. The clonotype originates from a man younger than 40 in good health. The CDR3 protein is CASSLGTEYGYTF. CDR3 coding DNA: TGTGCCAGCAGCTTGGGGACAGAATATGGCTACACCTTC. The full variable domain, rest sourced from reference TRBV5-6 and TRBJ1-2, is DAGVTQSPTHLIKTRGQQVTLRCSPKSGHDTVSWYQQALGQGPQFIFQYYEEEERQRGNFPDRFSGHQFPNYSSELNVNALLLGDSALYLCASSLGTEYGYTFGSGTRLTVV.